The sequence of this TCR beta chain was determined in a study of control samples from healthy donors and cancer patients. TCRdb's table, derived via immunoSEQ multiplex PCR, lists solely in-frame clones and lacks some. In the table there are 150,000 to 200,000 clones, 90% of which are singletons. The CDR3 is 15 residues long. CDR1 is MNHNY and CDR2 is SVGAGI in the germline V gene (reference sequence). The V segment lost 4 bases and the J segment 4 bases; nucleotides outside the gene matches: 8. V gene TRBV6-6 combines with J gene TRBJ2-7; 9 nucleotides line up with TRBD1. The source of this sequence is a woman in her 50s in good health. Input material: blood. The CDR3: CASSSPDRGEYEQYF. The CDR3 region has the DNA TGTGCCAGCAGTTCCCCGGACAGGGGAGAATACGAGCAGTACTTC.